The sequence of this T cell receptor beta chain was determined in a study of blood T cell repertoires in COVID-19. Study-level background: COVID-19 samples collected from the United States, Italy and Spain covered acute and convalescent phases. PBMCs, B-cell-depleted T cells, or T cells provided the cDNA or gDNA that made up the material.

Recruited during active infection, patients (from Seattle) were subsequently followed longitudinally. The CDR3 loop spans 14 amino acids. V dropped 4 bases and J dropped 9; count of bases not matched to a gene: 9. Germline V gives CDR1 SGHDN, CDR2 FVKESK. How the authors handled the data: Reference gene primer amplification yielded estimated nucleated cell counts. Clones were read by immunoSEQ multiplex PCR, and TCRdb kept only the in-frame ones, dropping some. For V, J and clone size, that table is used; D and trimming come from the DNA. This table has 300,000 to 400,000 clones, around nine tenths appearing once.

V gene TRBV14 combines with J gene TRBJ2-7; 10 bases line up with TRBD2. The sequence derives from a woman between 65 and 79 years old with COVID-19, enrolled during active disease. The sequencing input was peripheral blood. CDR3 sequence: CASSPRGTSAGQYF. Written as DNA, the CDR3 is TGTGCCAGCAGCCCCAGAGGGACTAGCGCCGGGCAGTACTTC.